This T cell receptor (beta chain) was observed in a study of shared clonotypes between healthy human individuals. The germline gives CDR1 SGHRS, CDR2 YFSETQ. Trimming cost V 0 bases and J 2 bases, with 11 bases left between them. This CDR3 contains 16 residues. The assay was immunoSEQ multiplex PCR, and TCRdb's table has in-frame clones only and misses some. The repertoire has 95,000 to 120,000 clones, around 73% of them found once; the top ten carry 20% to 25%. Caucasian adults living in Nashville, Tennessee, provided all samples. Sequenced sample: memory CD8+ T cells sorted from blood. Subset of the sample: CD45RO+ cells pooled with CCR7-negative TemRA cells. The rearrangement uses TRBV5-1 and TRBJ2-2; possibly TRBD1 for D (6 bases). The sequence derives from a woman aged 25 to 45 in good health. The CDR3, as DNA: TGCGCCAGCAGCTTGGCAGTCAGGGGAAACACCGGGGAGCTGTTTTTT. It encodes CASSLAVRGNTGELFF.